Listed below are T cell receptor beta chains from one sample, sequenced in a study of T cell repertoires in ileal Crohn's disease. Sequencing used immunoSEQ multiplex PCR; TCRdb keeps in-frame clones, though not all of them. Of 8,000 to 9,500 clones detected, roughly 85% appear once; the ten largest clones hold approximately 9.9%. Sequencing was carried out using ileal tissue. These receptors all come from an adult with Crohn's disease. Both conserved end residues are part of each CDR3. The D gene is left open where the match is weak. Size is omitted from some rows. Given values are once, few, many or a class for expanded clones.

>TRBJ1-1|once|.|TRBV5-1
TGCGCCAGCAGCCCCCGTCCCGGAACTGAAGCTTTCTTT
CASSPRPGTEAFF
>TRBJ2-7|.|TRBD1|TRBV6-6
TGTGCCAGCAGTCCCCGCGATAGGGGGCTTTTCGAGCAGTACTTC
CASSPRDRGLFEQYF
>TRBJ1-2|.|TRBD1|TRBV11-2
TGTGCCAGCAGCTACGTCCCCGGGACAGGATATGTGGACTATGGCTACACCTTC
CASSYVPGTGYVDYGYTF
>TRBJ2-7|.|.|TRBV5-4
TGTGCCAGCAGCTTGGAGGTGACAGCCTACGAGCAGTACTTC
CASSLEVTAYEQYF
>TRBJ1-2|.|.|TRBV13
TGTGCCAGCAGCTTAGAGGGGGAGGACACCTATGGCTACACCTTC
CASSLEGEDTYGYTF
>TRBJ1-5|few|.|TRBV7-5
TGTGTCAGAAGCTCCTGGACAGGGGACAGTCAGCCCCAGCATTTT
CVRSSWTGDSQPQHF
>TRBJ2-1|.|TRBD1|TRBV10-3
TGTGCCACCAGTAAAACCGGCGACAGGGGAGATGAGCAGTTCTTC
CATSKTGDRGDEQFF
>TRBJ2-7|.|TRBD2|TRBV5-4
TGTGCCAGCAGCTTAGGACTAGTGGAATACTTC
CASSLGLVEYF
>TRBJ2-2|few|.|TRBV5-4
TGTGCCAGCAGCTTGTGGGGTATTGACGGGGAGCTGTTTTTT
CASSLWGIDGELFF
>TRBJ2-2|.|TRBD1|TRBV18
TGTGCCAGCTCACTAAGACAGGGGAGCACCGGGGAGCTGTTTTTT
CASSLRQGSTGELFF
>TRBJ2-3|.|.|TRBV19
TGTGCCAGCCGGGCGGGTACGCATACGCAGTATTTT
CASRAGTHTQYF
>TRBJ1-4|.|.|TRBV5-4
TGTGCCAGCAGCTTGGCCTGGGGAACTAATGAAAAACTGTTTTTT
CASSLAWGTNEKLFF
>TRBJ1-3|.|.|TRBV19
TGTGCCAGTACCCAGGACCCCTCTGGAAACACCATATATTTT
CASTQDPSGNTIYF
>TRBJ2-1|.|TRBD1|TRBV30
TGTGCCTGTGTACAGGGGGTTGATTCCTACAATGAGCAGTTCTTC
CACVQGVDSYNEQFF
>TRBJ2-7|.|.|TRBV28
TGTGCCAGCAGGGTAACCTTGGGGGAGCAGTACTTC
CASRVTLGEQYF
>TRBJ2-2|.|TRBD1|TRBV29-1
TGCAGCGTTCAACCCGGGACAGGGATCACCGGGGAGCTGTTTTTT
CSVQPGTGITGELFF
>TRBJ2-5|.|TRBD1|TRBV14
TGTGCCAGCAGCCATCTCTGGGGCCGAGGGCAGGGGGAAGAGACCCAGTACTTC
CASSHLWGRGQGEETQYF
>TRBJ1-1|.|.|TRBV5-4
TGTGCCAGCAGCTTGGCGGGACGGGGGAACACTGAAGCTTTCTTT
CASSLAGRGNTEAFF
>TRBJ2-2|.|.|TRBV20-1
TGCAGTGCTGCCAACACCGGGGAGCTGTTTTTT
CSAANTGELFF
>TRBJ2-6|.|.|TRBV29-1
TGCAGCGTCGTCTTGAGCTCTGGGGCCAACGTCCTGACTTTC
CSVVLSSGANVLTF
>TRBJ2-2|.|.|TRBV18
TGTGCCAGCTCACCGACCACCGGGGAGCTGTTTTTT
CASSPTTGELFF
>TRBJ1-1|.|.|TRBV28
TGTGCCAGGCAATCGTGGGGCCTTGGCACTGAAGCTTTCTTT
CARQSWGLGTEAFF
>TRBJ2-2|.|.|TRBV29-1
TGCAGCGTCCCGGGGTTGGTAGCCGGGGAGCTGTTTTTT
CSVPGLVAGELFF
>TRBJ2-7|.|.|TRBV5-4
TGTGCCAGCAGCTTGAATAGCGGCTACGAGCAGTACTTC
CASSLNSGYEQYF
>TRBJ1-1|.|TRBD1|TRBV6-6
TGTGCCAGCAGCTGGCAACAGGGGGCCACTGAAGCTTTCTTT
CASSWQQGATEAFF
>TRBJ1-5|.|.|TRBV7-9
TGTGCCAGCAGCTTAGGGGGGGCCGGTAGCAATCAGCCCCAGCATTTT
CASSLGGAGSNQPQHF
>TRBJ1-5|.|.|TRBV18
TGTGCCAGCTCACCACAGGGGGACAGCAATCAGCCCCAGCATTTT
CASSPQGDSNQPQHF
>TRBJ2-1|.|.|TRBV5-5
TGTGCCAGCAGCTTGGGACAGGCGAGCTCCTACAATGAGCAGTTCTTC
CASSLGQASSYNEQFF
>TRBJ1-2|.|.|TRBV5-5
TGTGCCAGCAGCTTGGGAATGGATCTGGGTGGCTACACCTTC
CASSLGMDLGGYTF
>TRBJ1-4|.|.|TRBV9
TGTGCCAGCAACGCCGGGGGCGTAACTAATGAAAAACTGTTTTTT
CASNAGGVTNEKLFF
>TRBJ2-7|once|.|TRBV7-6
TGTGCCAGCAGCCAGGACCTCCGGGGCGAGCAGTACTTC
CASSQDLRGEQYF
>TRBJ2-1|once|TRBD2|TRBV4-1
TGCGCCAGCAGCCATTTCTCTAGCGGGAGGGCCTACAATGAGCAGTTCTTC
CASSHFSSGRAYNEQFF
>TRBJ1-1|once|TRBD1|TRBV6-1
TGTGCCAGCAACGGACAGGGGAATGAAGCTTTCTTT
CASNGQGNEAFF
>TRBJ1-5|.|.|TRBV7-8
TGTGCCAGCAGCTTAGAAGGGACACACGGGAATCAGCCCCAGCATTTT
CASSLEGTHGNQPQHF
>TRBJ1-2|.|.|TRBV15
TGTGCCACCAGCAGAGTAGGGAGCGGTGGCTACACCTTC
CATSRVGSGGYTF
>TRBJ1-4|.|TRBD1|TRBV10-1
TGCGCCAGCCCTAGGCAGGGGGCTGGTGAAAAACTGTTTTTT
CASPRQGAGEKLFF